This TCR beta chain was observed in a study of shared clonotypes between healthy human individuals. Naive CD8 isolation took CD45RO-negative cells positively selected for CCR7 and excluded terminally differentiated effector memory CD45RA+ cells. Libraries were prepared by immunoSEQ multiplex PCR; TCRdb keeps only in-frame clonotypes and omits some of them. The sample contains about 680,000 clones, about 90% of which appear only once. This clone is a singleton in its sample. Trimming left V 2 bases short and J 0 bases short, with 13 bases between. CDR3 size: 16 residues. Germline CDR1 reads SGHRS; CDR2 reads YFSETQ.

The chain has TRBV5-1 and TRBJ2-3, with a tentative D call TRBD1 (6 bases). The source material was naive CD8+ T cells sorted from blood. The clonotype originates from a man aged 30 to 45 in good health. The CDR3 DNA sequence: TGCGCCAGCAGCTTCTCCAGGGGTTCGAGCACAGATACGCAGTATTTT. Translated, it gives CASSFSRGSSTDTQYF.